The 18 T cell receptor beta chains given below trace back to one sample, sequenced in a study of metastatic and nonmetastatic thyroid tumors. No patient had received any treatment before thyroid surgery. MiXCR was used by TCRdb to re-call the PCR reads. Counted here are about 49,000 clones, around 20% occurring once; the ten biggest clones make up about 4.1%. What was sequenced was blood. These receptors originate from a female donor with papillary thyroid cancer or a benign thyroid nodule (not recorded which). Some clones in this sample may be carry-over from other donors' samples.

This clone was detected ten times or more. The rearrangement joins TRBV5-1 to TRBJ2-7; 9 nucleotides align to TRBD2. V lost 2 bases, J lost 3 bases, and 15 bases stayed unmatched. CDR3 length equals 18 residues. Germline lookup yields CDR1 SGHRS and CDR2 YFSETQ. CDR3 amino acids: CASSFLEGLTSGNYEQYF. The CDR3, as DNA: TGCGCCAGCAGCTTTTTAGAGGGGCTGACTAGCGGTAACTACGAGCAGTACTTC.

There are many counts of this clone. The chain couples TRBV20-1 to TRBJ2-1, with D possibly TRBD1 on 6 matching bases. V was shortened by 6 bases and J by 0 bases, with 15 bases between the two germline ends. This CDR3 is built from 15 residues. Germline V lookup: CDR1 DFQATT, CDR2 SNEGSKA (reference sequence). The CDR3 spells CSARKGQFSYNEQFF. For the CDR3, the DNA is TGCAGTGCGAGGAAAGGACAGTTCTCCTACAATGAGCAGTTCTTC.

This clone was seen repeatedly, ten times or more. J is TRBJ2-7 and V is TRBV3-1; 7 bases are a match to TRBD1. Germline V gene lookup returns CDR1 LGHDT and CDR2 YNNKEL (reference sequence). Trimming at V came to 4 bases and at J to 5 bases, leaving 5 bases not matched to a gene. The CDR3 contains 13 residues. The CDR3 DNA sequence: TGTGCCAGCAGCCGACAGGGTCGAGACGAGCAGTACTTC. Amino acids: CASSRQGRDEQYF.

This clone was recorded at least ten times. The chain combines TRBV12-3 or TRBV12-4 with TRBJ1-5; 7 bases are a match to TRBD1. J was trimmed by 1 base and V by 5 bases; bases with no gene match: 2. The CDR3 totals 14 residues. The CDR3 here is CASSQTGSNQPQHF. In DNA form, the CDR3 reads TGTGCCAGCAGTCAGACAGGGAGCAATCAGCCCCAGCATTTT.

There are many counts of this clone. This chain uses TRBV3-1 with TRBJ1-1; TRBD1 agrees at 7 bases. The junction had 2 bases not matched to a gene; V was cut back by 3 bases and J by 1 base. Per germline, CDR1 LGHDT and CDR2 YNNKEL (reference sequence). The CDR3 is 14 residues long. The chain's CDR3 is CASSHRQGNTEAFF. DNA for the CDR3: TGTGCCAGCAGCCACAGACAGGGGAACACTGAAGCTTTCTTT.

This clone was seen at least ten times. The chain is built from TRBV19 and TRBJ2-6; D is unresolved. CDR3 length: 16 amino acids. Germline CDR1 and CDR2: LNHDA and SQIVND (reference sequence). Trimming removed 1 base at V and 3 bases at J, with 10 bases between. The CDR3, as DNA: TGTGCCAGTAGTATAGCCCTAGGATATGGGGCCAACGTCCTGACTTTC. This codes for CASSIALGYGANVLTF.

This chain joins TRBV19 and TRBJ1-5, with a weak D call TRBD1 (6 bases). CDR3 length: 14 residues. CDR1 and CDR2 from the germline V gene are LNHDA and SQIVND (reference sequence). Between the trimmed V and J ends, which lost 4 bases and 10 bases, there was a span of 17 bases. The CDR3 nucleotides are TGTGCCAGTAGTAACAGGGTCAGCAATGATCCCCAGCATTTT. This encodes CASSNRVSNDPQHF.

The chain carries TRBV6-2 or TRBV6-3 and TRBJ2-7; no firm D call. With 10 bases removed from V and 6 bases from J, the gap between germline ends came to 13 bases. The length of the CDR3 is 11 residues. Germline V gives CDR1 MNHEY, CDR2 SVGEGT. This chain's CDR3 is CAIGRAGEQYF. For the CDR3, the DNA is TGTGCCATCGGTCGGGCTGGCGAGCAGTACTTC.

A note on this clone: A single base separates this from a much larger clone, so it may be a read error. At the DNA level, this CDR3 is encoded by other sequences in the same sample as well. The chain has TRBV27 and TRBJ2-2; D is unresolved. CDR3 size: 14 residues. Germline loops: CDR1 MNHEY, CDR2 SMNVEV (reference sequence). This chain's CDR3 is CASKARANTGELFF. The CDR3 DNA reads TGTGCCAGCAAAGCAAGAGCGAACACCGGTGAGCTGTTTTTT.

The sample holds many counts of this clone. This chain uses TRBV5-4 with TRBJ1-2; D gene unclear. The V gene's germline CDR1 is SGHNT and CDR2 YYREEE (reference sequence). The V end was cut by 0 bases, the J end by 8 bases, with 17 bases between. The CDR3 is made up of 15 amino acids. CDR3 sequence (DNA): TGTGCCAGCAGCTTGGCCGACGGTTTAGGAGGAGGCTACACCTTC. Translating it yields CASSLADGLGGGYTF.

This clone was seen ten or more times. The chain couples TRBV25-1 to TRBJ2-5; D is uncertain. CDR1 MGHDK and CDR2 SYGVNS come from the germline V gene. Trimming left V 3 bases short and J 1 base short, with 9 bases between. The CDR3 is 14 amino acids. The CDR3 here is CASSEVGPQETQYF. The CDR3 DNA sequence: TGTGCCAGCAGTGAGGTCGGCCCCCAAGAGACCCAGTACTTC. Full variable domain (rest looked up from reference TRBV25-1 and TRBJ2-5): EADIYQTPRYLVIGTGKKITLECSQTMGHDKMYWYQQDPGMELHLIHYSYGVNSTEKGDLSSESTVSRIRTEHFPLTLESARPSHTSQYLCASSEVGPQETQYFGPGTRLLVL.

This clone has a count of ten or more. The chain has TRBV19 and TRBJ2-1, with 10 bases that match TRBD2. This CDR3 region has 16 residues. Germline V gene sequence: CDR1 LNHDA, CDR2 SQIVND (reference sequence). The ends lost 0 bases at V and 6 bases at J; junction bases unmatched: 5. This chain's CDR3 is CASSIDSSGSGNEQFF. CDR3 bases: TGTGCCAGTAGTATAGACTCTAGCGGGAGTGGCAATGAGCAGTTCTTC.

The genes are TRBV28 and TRBJ2-2; no clear D gene. Germline V gene data show CDR1 as MDHEN and CDR2 as SYDVKM. The CDR3 is 15 residues long. V lost 7 bases and J 5 bases, leaving 17 bases between the germline ends. In DNA form, the CDR3 reads TGTGCCAGCATTCGTAGCTGGAGTAGGACCGGGGAGCTGTTTTTT. Translating gives CASIRSWSRTGELFF.

Ten or more counts support this clone. CDR3 loop: CASSPRGQIQPQHF. CDR3 in DNA: TGTGCCAGCTCCCCGAGGGGTCAAATTCAGCCCCAGCATTTT. This chain connects TRBV2 to TRBJ1-5, with a possible D match to TRBD1 (5 bases). The CDR3 runs to 14 residues. The V and J ends lost 8 bases and 6 bases respectively, with 17 bases between them. Germline V gives CDR1 SNHLY, CDR2 FYNNEI.

This clone occurred many times. The chain links TRBV6-2 or TRBV6-3 to TRBJ2-3, with D possibly being TRBD2 (6 bases). The CDR3 loop spans 17 amino acids. V shed 5 bases and J shed 2 bases, with 20 bases lying between them. The germline V gene encodes CDR1 MNHEY and CDR2 SVGEGT. In nucleotides, the CDR3 is TGTGCCAGCAGTAAACGCGGAGGTGAGCGGGTCACAGATACGCAGTATTTT. Encoded protein: CASSKRGGERVTDTQYF.

The gene calls are TRBV12-3 or TRBV12-4 and TRBJ1-5; 7 positions match TRBD1. Unmatched junction bases numbered 8, after V lost 5 bases and J lost 7 bases. The CDR3 sequence is 14 residues long. CDR3 bases: TGTGCCAGCAGTCAGACAGGGAGAAAGCAGCCCCAGCATTTT. Its translation is CASSQTGRKQPQHF.

This clone was counted at least ten times. The V and J genes are TRBV19 and TRBJ1-3; no clear D. The CDR3 spans 14 residues. In germline, CDR1 is LNHDA, CDR2 SQIVND (reference sequence). V lost 3 bases and J 2 bases, leaving 8 bases between the germline ends. The chain's CDR3 is CASSMGLTGNTIYF. Written as DNA, the CDR3 is TGTGCCAGTAGTATGGGCCTGACTGGAAACACCATATATTTT.

This clone was picked up many times. This chain uses TRBV24-1 with TRBJ2-1; D is perhaps TRBD2 (6 bases). The CDR3 is made up of 15 amino acids. The germline V gene encodes CDR1 KGHDR and CDR2 SFDVKD. Trimming shortened V by 3 bases and J by 4 bases, and 12 bases separated the two germline ends. The DNA of the CDR3 is TGTGCCACCAGTGATCCCCAGCGGGTGTACAATGAGCAGTTCTTC. Amino acid sequence: CATSDPQRVYNEQFF.